One and the same sample provided the 28 T cell receptor beta chains below, sequenced in a study of response to subunit inactivated influenza vaccine. TCRdb reprocessed the RT-PCR reads with MiXCR, giving one entry per CDR3 protein. The repertoire has roughly 570,000 distinct CDR3 sequences, 10% to 15% of them found once; the top ten carry about an eighth. This sample comprised PBMCs from blood, obtained more than 35 days after vaccination. Source of these receptors: a man between 45 and 60 years old who received an inactivated influenza vaccine.

This chain links TRBV10-3 with TRBJ2-5; TRBD2 matches 8 bases. The germline V gene has CDR1 ENHRY and CDR2 SYGVKD. CDR3 length: 14 residues. Trimming cost V 10 bases and J 3 bases; bases outside gene matches: 10. Here the CDR3 reads CATRGDSGEETQYF. CDR3 coding DNA: TGTGCCACGCGGGGTGATAGCGGGGAAGAGACCCAGTACTTC.

The V and J genes are TRBV4-3 and TRBJ2-1; 11 nucleotides match TRBD2. The CDR3 covers 18 residues. J gave up 1 base and V 4 bases, and 9 bases lay outside the gene matches. Germline V gene data show CDR1 as LGHNA and CDR2 as YSLEER. The CDR3: CASSLTPLAGVSYNEQFF. The CDR3 nucleotides read TGCGCCAGCAGCCTTACTCCACTAGCGGGAGTTTCCTACAATGAGCAGTTCTTC.

This clonotype turned up a few times. V and J are TRBV5-5 and TRBJ2-3; D gene ambiguous. V was clipped by 0 bases and J by 4 bases, with 12 bases between them. The CDR3 totals 15 residues. Germline V gene lookup returns CDR1 SGHKS and CDR2 YYEKEE (reference sequence). CDR3 in DNA: TGTGCCAGCAGCTTGGCTCTAGAATGGGCAGATACGCAGTATTTT. It is translated as CASSLALEWADTQYF.

This clonotype appeared a few times. This chain connects TRBV9 to TRBJ2-2; D remains ambiguous. CDR1 is SGDLS and CDR2 is YYNGEE in the germline V gene. Trimming left V 2 bases short and J 2 bases short, with 10 bases between. The CDR3 is 15 amino acids. The chain's CDR3 is CASSVRPQNTGELFF. As DNA, the CDR3 is TGTGCCAGCAGCGTTCGACCCCAAAACACCGGGGAGCTGTTTTTT. Full variable domain (remainder filled in from reference TRBV9 and TRBJ2-2): DSGVTQTPKHLITATGQRVTLRCSPRSGDLSVYWYQQSLDQGLQFLIQYYNGEERAKGNILERFSAQQFPDLHSELNLSSLELGDSALYFCASSVRPQNTGELFFGEGSRLTVL.

This chain links TRBV7-8 with TRBJ2-1, with a weak D call TRBD1 (6 bases). CDR3 length equals 17 residues. Trimming left V 5 bases short and J 5 bases short, with 22 bases between. The germline gives CDR1 SGHVS, CDR2 FQNEAQ. CDR3 in DNA: TGTGCCAGCAGCCAGACATCGTACAGGGTACCGAACAATGAGCAGTTCTTC. Translated, it gives CASSQTSYRVPNNEQFF.

This clonotype occurred a few times. An end of the junction differs from the germline gene, which may be a read error. The V gene is TRBV6-2 or TRBV6-3, the J gene TRBJ2-7; tentatively, D is TRBD2 (6 bases). Germline V gene data show CDR1 as MNHEY and CDR2 as SVGEGT. The CDR3 extends over 14 amino acids. The CDR3 protein is CASSDSPGLREQYF. The CDR3 nucleotides read TGTGCCAGCAGTGACTCCCCGGGACTTCGGGAGCAGTACTTC.

This clonotype was seen a few times. The V and J genes are TRBV6-5 and TRBJ2-3; tentative D call: TRBD1 (6 bases). Trimming stripped 6 bases from V and 3 bases from J, with 7 bases between. Germline values: CDR1 MNHEY, CDR2 SVGAGI. This CDR3 is built from 12 residues. The chain's CDR3 is CASRTGTDTQYF. The CDR3 coding sequence is TGTGCCAGCAGGACAGGTACAGATACGCAGTATTTT.

V and J are TRBV29-1 and TRBJ1-5, with a tentative D call TRBD1 (6 bases). Germline V gene data show CDR1 as SQVTM and CDR2 as ANQGSEA. Deletions cut 6 bases from V and 7 bases from J, with 22 bases between. This CDR3 has 15 amino acids. The CDR3 loop reads CSVRTLDSPGQPQHF. The CDR3 DNA reads TGCAGCGTCCGGACCTTGGACAGCCCAGGGCAGCCCCAGCATTTT.

V usage is TRBV30 and J usage is TRBJ2-1, with 7 bases identical to TRBD1. The germline gives CDR1 GTSNPN, CDR2 SVGIG (reference sequence). The CDR3 is made up of 14 amino acids. V shed 8 bases, J shed 7 bases, and the junction held 14 bases outside the gene matches. CDR3 in amino acids: CARKTGADVNEQFF. The CDR3, as DNA: TGTGCCAGGAAAACAGGGGCGGACGTGAATGAGCAGTTCTTC.

The chain carries TRBV11-2 and TRBJ2-3; the D call may be TRBD1 or TRBD2 (6 bases each). The CDR3 covers 12 residues. Germline V gives CDR1 SGHAT, CDR2 FQNNGV. V was shortened by 5 bases and J by 12 bases, with 15 bases between the two germline ends. CDR3 nucleotides: TGTGCCAGCAGCCGCTGGGGGGCGAGTCAGTATTTT. Protein product: CASSRWGASQYF.

The V and J genes are TRBV7-9 and TRBJ2-1; tentatively, D is TRBD2 (5 bases). The germline V and J ends were trimmed by 5 bases and 3 bases, with 14 bases remaining between them. Per the germline V gene, CDR1 is SEHNR and CDR2 is FQNEAQ (reference sequence). This CDR3 comprises 15 residues. The CDR3: CASSAARVGYNEQFF. In nucleotides, the CDR3 is TGTGCCAGCAGCGCTGCGAGGGTGGGCTACAATGAGCAGTTCTTC. Using reference TRBV7-9 and TRBJ2-1 for the parts outside the CDR3, the full variable domain is DTGVSQNPRHKITKRGQNVTFRCDPISEHNRLYWYRQTLGQGPEFLTYFQNEAQLEKSRLLSDRFSAERPKGSFSTLEIQRTEQGDSAMYLCASSAARVGYNEQFFGPGTRLTVL.

This clonotype was recorded at least ten times. The chain links TRBV12-3 or TRBV12-4 to TRBJ2-1, with D perhaps matching TRBD2 (5 bases). With 5 bases removed from V and 9 bases from J, the gap between germline ends came to 14 bases. This CDR3 region has 13 residues. CDR3 sequence reads: CASSARGWGEQFF. DNA of the CDR3: TGTGCCAGCAGTGCACGAGGGTGGGGTGAGCAGTTCTTC.

V usage is TRBV6-1 and J usage is TRBJ2-3; a possible D gene is TRBD1 (6 bases). Germline loops: CDR1 MNHNS, CDR2 SASEGT. This CDR3 contains 17 residues. Trimming removed 3 bases at V and 2 bases at J, with 18 bases between. CDR3 DNA: TGTGCCAGCAGTGATCCCTATGCAGGGGCGGTCACAGATACGCAGTATTTT. Its protein product is CASSDPYAGAVTDTQYF.

The J gene is TRBJ2-1, the V gene TRBV7-9; 13 bases fit TRBD2. The CDR3 length is 15 residues. Trimming removed 5 bases from V and 9 bases from J; junction bases left unmatched: 7. Germline V lookup: CDR1 SEHNR, CDR2 FQNEAQ (reference sequence). The CDR3 DNA sequence: TGTGCCAGCAGCGTCGGGACTAGCGGGGTGGGTGAGCAGTTCTTC. Translating gives CASSVGTSGVGEQFF.

The chain recombines TRBV12-5 with TRBJ2-3; 7 positions agree with TRBD2. V lost 4 bases to trimming and J lost 2 bases; unmatched junction nucleotides: 6. Per germline, CDR1 LGHNT and CDR2 FRNRAP. CDR3 size: 15 residues. CDR3 in amino acids: CASGWTSSNTDTQYF. CDR3 bases: TGTGCTAGTGGTTGGACTAGTTCTAACACAGATACGCAGTATTTT.

In this sample, this clonotype turned up a few times. The chain links TRBV7-2 to TRBJ2-1; 10 bases map to TRBD2. Germline assignment: CDR1 SGHTA and CDR2 FQGNSA. The CDR3 covers 16 residues. The trim removed 5 bases at V and 2 bases at J, leaving 6 bases unmatched. The CDR3 here is CASSVGGTSAYNEQFF. CDR3 DNA sequence: TGTGCCAGCAGCGTAGGCGGGACTAGCGCCTACAATGAGCAGTTCTTC.

The table lists this clonotype with a few counts. Here the CDR3 reads CASSLSTGAYNEQFF. The CDR3 nucleotides are TGTGCCAGCAGTTTATCGACGGGAGCCTACAATGAGCAGTTCTTC. The rearrangement joins TRBV27 to TRBJ2-1, with TRBD2 as a possible D gene (6 bases). This CDR3 region has 15 residues. CDR1 is MNHEY and CDR2 is SMNVEV in the germline V gene (reference sequence). The V end lost 0 bases, the J end lost 2 bases, and 8 bases lay between the germline ends.

The gene calls are TRBV28 and TRBJ2-3; maybe TRBD1 (5 bases). Germline V gene data show CDR1 as MDHEN and CDR2 as SYDVKM. The germline V and J ends were trimmed by 4 bases and 3 bases, with 14 bases remaining between them. The CDR3 extends over 15 amino acids. Here the CDR3 DNA reads TGTGCCAGCAGTTCAGGTGACAGATTAACAGATACGCAGTATTTT. Translating gives CASSSGDRLTDTQYF.

This chain joins TRBV14 and TRBJ2-1; D call uncertain. Trimming pared 4 bases from V and 8 bases from J, leaving 12 bases between. The CDR3 has 13 amino acids. The germline CDR1 and CDR2 sequences are SGHDN and FVKESK. The CDR3: CASSPWINDEQFF. The CDR3 DNA reads TGTGCCAGCAGCCCTTGGATAAACGATGAGCAGTTCTTC.

The rearrangement uses TRBV27 and TRBJ1-5; tentatively, D is TRBD1 (5 bases). This CDR3 is 14 amino acids long. V lost 1 base, J lost 4 bases, and 8 bases lay in between. Germline V lookup: CDR1 MNHEY, CDR2 SMNVEV (reference sequence). In nucleotides, the CDR3 is TGTGCCAGCAGTTTATATAGGGGTAATCAGCCCCAGCATTTT. The encoded protein is CASSLYRGNQPQHF.

A few counts support this clonotype. The gene calls are TRBV6-1 and TRBJ1-4, with 7 bases that match TRBD1. The trim removed 5 bases at V and 6 bases at J, leaving 6 bases unmatched. The CDR3 totals 14 residues. Looked up from germline, CDR1 is MNHNS and CDR2 is SASEGT. CDR3 residues: CASSLRDSDEKLFF. CDR3 in DNA: TGTGCCAGCAGTCTCCGGGACAGTGATGAAAAACTGTTTTTT.

CDR3 in DNA: TGTGCCAGCTCCTTGGGGGAAGATGAGCAGTTCTTC. This sequence encodes CASSLGEDEQFF. This chain joins TRBV18 and TRBJ2-1, with D perhaps given as TRBD1 or TRBD2 (5 bases each). Germline lookup yields CDR1 KGHSH and CDR2 LQKENI. CDR3 length: 12 residues. V lost 6 bases to trimming and J lost 8 bases, with 11 bases between them.

This clonotype was seen ten or more times. This chain joins TRBV20-1 and TRBJ2-4, with D unclear. The CDR3 runs 11 residues. Germline CDR1 is DFQATT and CDR2 is SNEGSKA (reference sequence). Trimming took 6 bases from V and 5 from J, leaving 8 bases between them. The CDR3 loop is CSAVQQNIQYF. In nucleotides, the CDR3 is TGCAGTGCAGTACAGCAAAACATTCAGTACTTC.

The chain couples TRBV5-1 to TRBJ1-1; D is unclear. The CDR3 length is 15 residues. Germline-derived CDR1 and CDR2 are SGHRS and YFSETQ. Trimming shortened V by 0 bases and J by 0 bases, and 9 bases separated the two germline ends. CDR3 amino acids: CASSLEAPMNTEAFF. The CDR3 DNA reads TGCGCCAGCAGCTTGGAGGCACCCATGAACACTGAAGCTTTCTTT.

This clonotype was seen at least ten times. This chain connects TRBV7-9 to TRBJ1-2, with unresolved D. CDR1 is SEHNR and CDR2 is FQNEAQ in the germline V gene (reference sequence). V lost 2 bases, J lost 7 bases, and 5 bases lay in between. The CDR3 extends over 11 amino acids. The CDR3 spells CASSLKGGYTF. The CDR3 DNA is TGTGCCAGCAGCTTAAAAGGTGGCTACACCTTC.

This clonotype came up many times. V and J are TRBV5-8 and TRBJ1-5, with D perhaps matching TRBD1 (5 bases). With 1 base removed from V and 10 bases from J, the gap between germline ends came to 15 bases. Germline loops: CDR1 SGHTS, CDR2 YDEGEE. The CDR3 consists of 14 residues. CDR3 amino acids: CASSLRQGRDPQHF. The CDR3 DNA sequence: TGTGCCAGCAGCTTGCGGCAGGGACGCGACCCCCAGCATTTT.

A few counts support this clonotype. V is TRBV15 and J is TRBJ1-2; 7 positions match TRBD1. The CDR3 loop spans 13 amino acids. CDR1 and CDR2 (germline): LNHNV, YYDKDF (reference sequence). V shed 0 bases and J 7 bases; nucleotides not matched to a gene: 2. CDR3 DNA sequence: TGTGCCACCAGCAGAGAGAGACAGGGTGGCTACACCTTC. Encoded protein: CATSRERQGGYTF.

The chain links TRBV7-2 to TRBJ2-1, with D possibly being TRBD2 (6 bases). V lost 3 bases and J 3 bases, leaving 12 bases between the germline ends. Germline V gene sequence: CDR1 SGHTA, CDR2 FQGNSA. The CDR3 consists of 15 residues. CDR3 sequence reads: CASSFAGPVYNEQFF. CDR3 bases: TGTGCCAGCAGCTTCGCGGGGCCAGTCTACAATGAGCAGTTCTTC.